These 16 T cell receptor beta chains were all obtained from the same sample, sequenced in a study of control samples from healthy donors and cancer patients. TCRdb's table, derived via immunoSEQ multiplex PCR, lists solely in-frame clones and lacks some. This sample has 150,000 or so clones, with approximately 96% found just once. Sequencing was done on a sample of blood. These receptors all come from a man between 35 and 55 years old in good health.

The rearrangement links TRBV5-1 to TRBJ1-2, with D maybe TRBD1 (6 bases). The CDR3 extends over 14 amino acids. Germline lookup yields CDR1 SGHRS and CDR2 YFSETQ. Trimming removed 4 bases from V and 7 bases from J, with 17 bases in between. CDR3: CASSLLGAKGGYTF. CDR3 nucleotides: TGCGCCAGCAGCCTTTTGGGGGCTAAGGGTGGCTACACCTTC.

The V call is TRBV21-1, the J call TRBJ1-1. TRBV21-1 is recorded as a pseudogene. This CDR3 region has 15 residues. The DNA of the CDR3 is TGTGCCAGCAGCCCACGAGGGGTTGGGAACACTGAAGCTTTCTTT. This encodes CASSPRGVGNTEAFF.

This chain uses TRBV11-2 with TRBJ2-7; no firm D call. V lost 6 bases to trimming and J lost 3 bases, with 15 bases between them. CDR1 is SGHAT and CDR2 is FQNNGV in the germline V gene. CDR3 length equals 14 residues. CDR3 nucleotide sequence: TGTGCCAGCAGTCAAAGAACTGCATACTACGAGCAGTACTTC. Its translation: CASSQRTAYYEQYF.

The chain is built from TRBV23-1 and TRBJ1-1; D is unclear. TRBV23-1 is an open reading frame whose function is uncertain. V shed 0 bases and J shed 0 bases, with 14 bases lying between them. The CDR3 runs to 17 residues. CDR3 sequence: CASSQSKRRSMNTEAFF. CDR3 coding DNA: TGCGCCAGCAGTCAATCAAAACGACGGTCCATGAACACTGAAGCTTTCTTT.

The rearrangement joins TRBV18 to TRBJ2-7, with a tentative D call TRBD1 (6 bases). Per the germline V gene, CDR1 is KGHSH and CDR2 is LQKENI. V dropped 4 bases and J dropped 2 bases, with 12 bases sitting between them. The CDR3 sequence is 14 residues long. DNA for the CDR3: TGTGCCAGCTCACAGGGACAAGCCCCCTACGAGCAGTACTTC. Translated, it gives CASSQGQAPYEQYF.

This clone was recorded only once. The rearrangement uses TRBV6-5 and TRBJ2-7, with a tentative D call TRBD2 (7 bases). Germline V CDR1 and CDR2: MNHEY, SVGAGI. The germline V and J ends were trimmed by 11 bases and 6 bases, with 17 bases remaining between them. This CDR3 is built from 12 residues. The CDR3 is CAYRGARGEQYF. CDR3 DNA: TGTGCCTACCGGGGGGCGCGCGGCGAGCAGTACTTC.

V usage is TRBV12-3 or TRBV12-4 and J usage is TRBJ2-1; TRBD2 might be the D (5 bases). V lost 3 bases, J lost 9 bases, and 9 bases lay in between. The CDR3 has 12 residues. The CDR3 is CASSLMGSEQFF. For the CDR3, the DNA is TGTGCCAGCAGTTTGATGGGGAGTGAGCAGTTCTTC.

CDR3: CASSPRGGSYNEQFF. The CDR3, as DNA: TGTGCCAGCAGTCCGCGGGGGGGCTCCTACAATGAGCAGTTCTTC. The chain couples TRBV27 to TRBJ2-1; 9 bases align to TRBD2. Germline V CDR1 and CDR2: MNHEY, SMNVEV (reference sequence). J lost 0 bases, V lost 5 bases, and 2 bases had no gene match. This CDR3 comprises 15 residues.

This clone has only one observation. The CDR3 nucleotides read TGTGCCAGTAGCCTGACAGACTATGGCTACACCTTC. Its translation: CASSLTDYGYTF. The gene calls are TRBV19 and TRBJ1-2; a possible D gene is TRBD1 (5 bases). The germline gives CDR1 LNHDA, CDR2 SQIVND (reference sequence). The CDR3 spans 12 residues. V shed 6 bases and J shed 3 bases, with 8 bases lying between them.

This clone was found once. The J gene is TRBJ2-6, the V gene TRBV5-6; D possibly corresponds to TRBD1 (6 bases). The CDR3 totals 17 residues. Trimming stripped 1 base from V and 0 bases from J, with 11 bases between. CDR1 and CDR2 from the germline V gene are SGHDT and YYEEEE. The CDR3 coding sequence is TGTGCCAGCAGCTTGACAGGGTGGTCCTCTGGGGCCAACGTCCTGACTTTC. Translation gives CASSLTGWSSGANVLTF. Full variable domain (remainder filled in from reference TRBV5-6 and TRBJ2-6): DAGVTQSPTHLIKTRGQQVTLRCSPKSGHDTVSWYQQALGQGPQFIFQYYEEEERQRGNFPDRFSGHQFPNYSSELNVNALLLGDSALYLCASSLTGWSSGANVLTFGAGSRLTVL.

The rearrangement links TRBV7-3 to TRBJ2-3; TRBD2 is a possible D gene (7 bases). V lost 5 bases and J 0 bases, leaving 15 bases between the germline ends. This CDR3 is built from 16 residues. The V gene's germline CDR1 is SGHTA and CDR2 FQGTGA. CDR3 nucleotide sequence: TGTGCCAGCAGCCCCACGGGGGGCTTTAGCACAGATACGCAGTATTTT. Protein sequence: CASSPTGGFSTDTQYF.

The chain links TRBV2 to TRBJ2-1; possibly TRBD2 for D (5 bases). The CDR3 length is 14 residues. The germline V gene encodes CDR1 SNHLY and CDR2 FYNNEI. Trimming cost V 6 bases and J 2 bases, with 11 bases left between them. CDR3 protein: CASRYGRAYNEQFF. The DNA for the CDR3 is TGTGCCAGCAGATATGGGCGGGCCTACAATGAGCAGTTCTTC.

This chain connects TRBV30 to TRBJ1-1; 7 bases fit TRBD1. The CDR3 length is 14 residues. After removal of 1 base from V and 5 bases from J, the junction contained 7 bases not matched to a gene. The V gene's germline CDR1 is GTSNPN and CDR2 SVGIG (reference sequence). The CDR3 DNA reads TGTGCCTGGAGTGAGACAGGGTTAGGGACTGAAGCTTTCTTT. This sequence encodes CAWSETGLGTEAFF.

The chain couples TRBV19 to TRBJ2-7, with D hard to call. This CDR3 is built from 13 residues. With 6 bases removed from V and 5 bases from J, the gap between germline ends came to 14 bases. Germline CDR1 LNHDA, CDR2 SQIVND (reference sequence). CDR3 DNA sequence: TGTGCCAGTAGCGAGGTGTCGGTCCACGAGCAGTACTTC. This translates into CASSEVSVHEQYF.

A note on this clone: In the same sample, other DNA sequences code for this CDR3. This rearrangement joins TRBV7-9 to TRBJ1-2; D is unresolved. The CDR3 runs 13 residues. Trimming removed 1 base from V and 0 bases from J, with 3 bases in between. Per germline, CDR1 SEHNR and CDR2 FQNEAQ (reference sequence). CDR3 in amino acids: CASSLDTNYGYTF. The CDR3 DNA reads as TGTGCCAGCAGCTTAGACACTAACTATGGCTACACCTTC.

The chain carries TRBV27 and TRBJ1-2, with a possible D match to TRBD1 (5 bases). This CDR3 has 13 amino acids. Germline V gives CDR1 MNHEY, CDR2 SMNVEV (reference sequence). V shed 7 bases and J shed 4 bases, with 13 bases lying between them. DNA of the CDR3: TGTGCCAGCACCTCCCGGACAACCTATGGCTACACCTTC. Translation: CASTSRTTYGYTF.